This passage covers 17 T cell receptor beta chains from one sample sequenced in a study of T cell responses to AZD1222 COVID-19 vaccine. TCRdb's copy holds only in-frame clones and misses some; the assay was immunoSEQ multiplex PCR. The sample lists 100,000 to 150,000 clones; 70% to 90% were seen once. The sequences come from peripheral blood, collected on day 0 of AZD1222 vaccination. The source of these receptors is an adult in good health.

The chain has TRBV19 and TRBJ1-1; D gene uncertain. This CDR3 is built from 13 residues. Germline lookup yields CDR1 LNHDA and CDR2 SQIVND (reference sequence). The ends were cut back, 1 base at V and 2 bases at J, with 5 bases in the middle. The CDR3 loop is CASSIGPNTEAFF. CDR3 DNA sequence: TGTGCCAGTAGTATAGGCCCCAACACTGAAGCTTTCTTT.

CDR3 loop: CAWSVTGWGEAFF. For the CDR3, the DNA is TGTGCCTGGAGTGTCACGGGTTGGGGTGAAGCTTTCTTT. V and J are TRBV30 and TRBJ1-1; no clear D gene. V was trimmed by 0 bases and J by 7 bases, leaving 12 bases between them. The CDR3 contains 13 residues. In germline, CDR1 is GTSNPN, CDR2 SVGIG (reference sequence).

The chain couples TRBV11-1 to TRBJ1-1; the D gene is possibly TRBD1 (5 bases). The germline CDR1 and CDR2 sequences are SGHAT and FQDESV (reference sequence). The CDR3 is 13 amino acids. V was trimmed by 3 bases and J by 3 bases, leaving 8 bases between them. The CDR3 is CASSLGTHTEAFF. The CDR3 DNA reads as TGTGCCAGCAGCTTGGGGACCCACACTGAAGCTTTCTTT.

The J gene is TRBJ2-3, the V gene TRBV27; 10 nucleotides match TRBD2. Germline lookup yields CDR1 MNHEY and CDR2 SMNVEV (reference sequence). There are 15 residues in the CDR3. V shed 0 bases, J shed 10 bases, and the junction held 7 bases outside the gene matches. The CDR3 loop reads CASSLSISGGLAQYF. CDR3 in DNA: TGTGCCAGCAGTTTATCGATTAGCGGGGGGTTGGCGCAGTATTTT.

The chain couples TRBV7-9 to TRBJ2-1; D is perhaps TRBD1 (6 bases). The ends were cut back, 6 bases at V and 0 bases at J, with 12 bases in the middle. Germline V CDR1 and CDR2: SEHNR, FQNEAQ (reference sequence). This CDR3 has 15 residues. In DNA, the CDR3 is TGTGCCAGCAGGCCCAGGGGTGGCTCCTACAATGAGCAGTTCTTC. Residues: CASRPRGGSYNEQFF. Based on the CDR3 plus reference TRBV7-9 and TRBJ2-1, the full variable domain is DTGVSQNPRHKITKRGQNVTFRCDPISEHNRLYWYRQTLGQGPEFLTYFQNEAQLEKSRLLSDRFSAERPKGSFSTLEIQRTEQGDSAMYLCASRPRGGSYNEQFFGPGTRLTVL.

V and J are TRBV2 and TRBJ2-2, with 8 bases that match TRBD1. The CDR3 has 14 residues. Unmatched junction bases numbered 6, after V lost 8 bases and J lost 4 bases. In germline, CDR1 is SNHLY, CDR2 FYNNEI. In DNA form, the CDR3 reads TGTGCCAGCGGGCCTCAGGGGGCCACCGGGGAGCTGTTTTTT. This gives the protein CASGPQGATGELFF.

This clone was seen only a few times. The V call is TRBV18, the J call TRBJ2-7, with D possibly matching TRBD2 (6 bases). V lost 1 base to trimming and J lost 1 base, with 14 bases between them. Germline V lookup: CDR1 KGHSH, CDR2 LQKENI. The CDR3 is made up of 16 amino acids. The CDR3 loop reads CASSPRQDGSSYEQYF. DNA for the CDR3: TGTGCCAGCTCACCACGTCAGGACGGGAGTTCCTACGAGCAGTACTTC.

The chain carries TRBV9 and TRBJ1-1; unclear D gene. CDR1 is SGDLS, CDR2 YYNGEE, per germline. This CDR3 has 13 amino acids. Trimming took off 1 base at V and 5 bases at J, with 9 bases between the two ends. The CDR3 is CASSVNPRTEAFF. The CDR3 coding sequence is TGTGCCAGCAGCGTAAACCCGAGGACTGAAGCTTTCTTT.

The chain has TRBV4-1 and TRBJ2-3, with 7 bases identical to TRBD2. The germline V gene encodes CDR1 MGHRA and CDR2 YSYEKL. The CDR3 is 14 amino acids. With 7 bases clipped from V and 9 bases from J, the junction kept 13 bases outside the gene matches. The chain's CDR3 is CASTEVGRAGTQYF. For the CDR3, the DNA is TGCGCCAGCACCGAGGTAGGGAGAGCGGGGACGCAGTATTTT.

The V gene is TRBV29-1, the J gene TRBJ1-1; 8 nucleotides match TRBD1. V gave up 5 bases and J gave up 4 bases; unmatched junction bases: 3. Germline values: CDR1 SQVTM, CDR2 ANQGSEA. The CDR3 extends over 12 amino acids. The CDR3 region has the DNA TGCAGCGTTCAAACAGGGGGCACTGAAGCTTTCTTT. Translated: CSVQTGGTEAFF. Using reference TRBV29-1 and TRBJ1-1 for the parts outside the CDR3, the full variable domain is SAVISQKPSRDICQRGTSLTIQCQVDSQVTMMFWYRQQPGQSLTLIATANQGSEATYESGFVIDKFPISRPNLTFSTLTVSNMSPEDSSIYLCSVQTGGTEAFFGQGTRLTVV.

CDR3 sequence: CASSPGRTSGANVLTF. The CDR3 bases are TGTGCCAGCTCGCCTGGACGGACCTCTGGGGCCAACGTCCTGACTTTC. The chain employs TRBV18 and TRBJ2-6; D is uncertain. CDR3 length: 16 amino acids. Per the germline V gene, CDR1 is KGHSH and CDR2 is LQKENI. Trimming removed 6 bases from V and 0 bases from J, with 12 bases in between.

V gene TRBV27 combines with J gene TRBJ2-1; maybe TRBD1 (5 bases). The CDR3 consists of 16 residues. V was clipped by 3 bases and J by 4 bases, with 16 bases between them. Germline CDR1 reads MNHEY; CDR2 reads SMNVEV (reference sequence). The CDR3 is CASSFKFQGPYNEQFF. The CDR3 nucleotides are TGTGCCAGCAGTTTTAAGTTCCAGGGCCCGTACAATGAGCAGTTCTTC.

This chain connects TRBV6-5 to TRBJ2-2; D might be TRBD1 or TRBD2, each matching 6 bases. With 4 bases removed from V and 14 bases from J, the gap between germline ends came to 8 bases. The germline CDR1 and CDR2 sequences are MNHEY and SVGAGI. CDR3 length: 10 residues. Written as DNA, the CDR3 is TGTGCCAGCAGTTCCGGGGGCCTGTTTTTT. Its translation is CASSSGGLFF.

This chain links TRBV7-9 with TRBJ1-4, with TRBD1 as a possible D gene (6 bases). V lost 6 bases to trimming and J lost 8 bases, with 16 bases between them. Germline CDR1 and CDR2: SEHNR and FQNEAQ (reference sequence). The CDR3 totals 14 residues. Here the CDR3 reads CASSPQGLGEKLFF. The CDR3 DNA reads TGTGCCAGCAGTCCACAGGGCCTGGGGGAAAAACTGTTTTTT.

This clone was observed once. The V and J genes are TRBV15 and TRBJ1-2; D might be TRBD1 (6 bases). The CDR3 consists of 13 residues. CDR1 is LNHNV, CDR2 YYDKDF, per germline (reference sequence). V gave up 8 bases and J gave up 5 bases, with 15 bases separating them. In DNA form, the CDR3 reads TGTGCCACCGGAGACAGGACTGGGTATGGCTACACCTTC. The encoded protein is CATGDRTGYGYTF.

The V gene is TRBV15, the J gene TRBJ1-4, with 7 bases matching TRBD1. Germline V gene data show CDR1 as LNHNV and CDR2 as YYDKDF (reference sequence). Trimming cost V 1 base and J 2 bases; bases outside gene matches: 7. This CDR3 spans 17 amino acids. The CDR3 loop reads CATSRAGTARTNEKLFF. CDR3 bases: TGTGCCACCAGCAGAGCCGGGACAGCTCGGACTAATGAAAAACTGTTTTTT.

The rearrangement joins TRBV2 to TRBJ1-1; a possible D gene is TRBD1 (5 bases). CDR3 length: 13 amino acids. V gave up 6 bases and J gave up 1 base, with 9 bases separating them. Germline V gene sequence: CDR1 SNHLY, CDR2 FYNNEI. Here the CDR3 DNA reads TGTGCCAGCAGCTCTCAGGGGAACACTGAAGCTTTCTTT. It specifies CASSSQGNTEAFF.